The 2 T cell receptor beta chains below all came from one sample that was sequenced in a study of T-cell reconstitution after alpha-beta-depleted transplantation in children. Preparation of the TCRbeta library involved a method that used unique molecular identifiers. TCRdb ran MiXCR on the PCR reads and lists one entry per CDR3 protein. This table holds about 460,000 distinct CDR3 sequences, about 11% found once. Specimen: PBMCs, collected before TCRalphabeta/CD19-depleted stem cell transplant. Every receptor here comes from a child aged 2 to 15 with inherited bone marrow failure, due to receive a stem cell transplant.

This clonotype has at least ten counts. CDR3 amino acids: CASSFWRGQSSEQYF. In nucleotides, the CDR3 is TGTGCCAGCAGCTTCTGGAGGGGGCAGTCTTCCGAGCAGTACTTC. The chain links TRBV7-8 to TRBJ2-7; tentative D call: TRBD1 (7 bases). V was clipped by 3 bases and J by 6 bases, with 18 bases between them. CDR3 length: 15 residues. The V gene's germline CDR1 is SGHVS and CDR2 FQNEAQ.

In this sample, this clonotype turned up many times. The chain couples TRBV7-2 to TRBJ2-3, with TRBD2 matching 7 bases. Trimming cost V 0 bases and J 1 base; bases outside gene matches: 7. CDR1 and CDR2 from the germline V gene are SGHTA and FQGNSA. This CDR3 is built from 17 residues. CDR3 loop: CASSLASAGRGTDTQYF. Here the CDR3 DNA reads TGTGCCAGCAGCTTAGCGTCAGCGGGGAGGGGCACAGATACGCAGTATTTT. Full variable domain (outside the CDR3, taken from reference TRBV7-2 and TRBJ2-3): GAGVSQSPSNKVTEKGKDVELRCDPISGHTALYWYRQSLGQGLEFLIYFQGNSAPDKSGLPSDRFSAERTGGSVSTLTIQRTQQEDSAVYLCASSLASAGRGTDTQYFGPGTRLTVL.